The table lists the clone carrying this T cell receptor beta chain with a count of one. Some clones are missing from TCRdb's copy, which holds only in-frame ones; the method was immunoSEQ multiplex PCR. The data hold approximately 52,000 clones, with almost 95% observed a single time. CDR1 is GTSNPN and CDR2 is SVGIG in the germline V gene (reference sequence). The CDR3 totals 12 residues. With 5 bases removed from V and 2 bases from J, the gap between germline ends came to 9 bases. This entry belongs to a study of T cell changes during pregnancy in multiple sclerosis. This sequence was found in a female donor with multiple sclerosis, enrolled in a pregnancy study. This chain links TRBV30 with TRBJ1-2; perhaps TRBD1 as D (6 bases). The sample consisted of CD4+ T cells from peripheral blood mononuclear cells, taken in the third trimester of pregnancy. The CDR3 bases are TGTGCCTGGTCGACAGGCAACTATGGCTACACCTTC. Protein: CAWSTGNYGYTF.